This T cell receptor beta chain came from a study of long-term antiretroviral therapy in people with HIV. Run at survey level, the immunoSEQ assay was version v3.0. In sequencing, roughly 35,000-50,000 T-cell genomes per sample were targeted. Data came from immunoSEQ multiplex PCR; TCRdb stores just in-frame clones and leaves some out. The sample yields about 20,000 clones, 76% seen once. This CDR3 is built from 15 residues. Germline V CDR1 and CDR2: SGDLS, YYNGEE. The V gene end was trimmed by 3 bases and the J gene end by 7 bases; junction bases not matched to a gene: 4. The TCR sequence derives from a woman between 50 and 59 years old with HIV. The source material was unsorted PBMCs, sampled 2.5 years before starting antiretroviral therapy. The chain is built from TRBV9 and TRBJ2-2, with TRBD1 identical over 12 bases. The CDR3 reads CASSAGQGASGELFF. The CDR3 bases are TGTGCCAGCAGCGCGGGACAGGGGGCCAGCGGGGAGCTGTTTTTT.